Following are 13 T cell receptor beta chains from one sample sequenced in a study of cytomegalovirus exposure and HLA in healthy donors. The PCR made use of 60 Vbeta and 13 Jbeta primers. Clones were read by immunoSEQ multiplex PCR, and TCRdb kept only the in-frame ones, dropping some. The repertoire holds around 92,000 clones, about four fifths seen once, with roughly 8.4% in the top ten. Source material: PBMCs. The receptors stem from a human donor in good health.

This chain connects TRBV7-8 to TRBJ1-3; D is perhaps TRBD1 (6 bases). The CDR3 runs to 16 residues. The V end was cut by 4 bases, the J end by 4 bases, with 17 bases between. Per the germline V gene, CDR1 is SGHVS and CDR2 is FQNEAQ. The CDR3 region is CASSSIVGAVGNTIYF. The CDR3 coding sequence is TGTGCCAGCAGCTCAATTGTGGGGGCCGTGGGAAACACCATATATTTT.

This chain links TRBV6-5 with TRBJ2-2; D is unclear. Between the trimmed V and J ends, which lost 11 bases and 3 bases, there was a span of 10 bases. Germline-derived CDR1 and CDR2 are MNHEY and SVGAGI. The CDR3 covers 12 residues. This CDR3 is CAVSRYTGELFF. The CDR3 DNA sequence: TGTGCCGTTTCTCGGTACACCGGGGAGCTGTTTTTT.

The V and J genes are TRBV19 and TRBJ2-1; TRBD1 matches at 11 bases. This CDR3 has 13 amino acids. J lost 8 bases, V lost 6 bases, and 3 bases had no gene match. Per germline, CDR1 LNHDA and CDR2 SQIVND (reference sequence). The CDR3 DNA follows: TGTGCCAGTAGGGACAGGGGGCGCGATGAGCAGTTCTTC. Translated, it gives CASRDRGRDEQFF.

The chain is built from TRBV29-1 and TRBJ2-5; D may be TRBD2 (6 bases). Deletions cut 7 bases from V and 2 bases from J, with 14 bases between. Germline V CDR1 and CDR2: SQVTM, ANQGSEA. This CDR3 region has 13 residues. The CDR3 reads CSANTRGQETQYF. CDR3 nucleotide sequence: TGCAGCGCTAATACCCGGGGGCAAGAGACCCAGTACTTC.

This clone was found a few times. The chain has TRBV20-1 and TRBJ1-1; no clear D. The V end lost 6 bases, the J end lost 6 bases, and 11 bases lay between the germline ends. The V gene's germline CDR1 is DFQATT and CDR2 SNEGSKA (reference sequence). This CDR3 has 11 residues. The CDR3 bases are TGCAGTGCCCCAGGTCTGTCTGAAGCTTTCTTT. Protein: CSAPGLSEAFF.

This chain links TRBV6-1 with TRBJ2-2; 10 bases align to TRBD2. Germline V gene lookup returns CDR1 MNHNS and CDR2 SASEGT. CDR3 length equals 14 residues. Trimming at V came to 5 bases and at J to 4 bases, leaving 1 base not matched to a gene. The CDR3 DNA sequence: TGTGCCAGCAGTAGCGGGAGGGCCACCGGGGAGCTGTTTTTT. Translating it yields CASSSGRATGELFF.

CDR3 sequence reads: CASSYSGQRETQYF. DNA of the CDR3: TGTGCCAGCAGTTACTCGGGACAGAGAGAGACCCAGTACTTC. This sequence joins TRBV6-6 and TRBJ2-5; 7 positions agree with TRBD1. CDR3 size: 14 residues. Germline trimming cut 0 bases from V and 4 bases from J; bases unmatched to any gene: 2. The germline V gene encodes CDR1 MNHNY and CDR2 SVGAGI (reference sequence).

CDR3 in amino acids: CASSIELSSYEQYF. CDR3 coding DNA: TGTGCCAGTAGTATAGAACTTAGTTCCTACGAGCAGTACTTC. The V and J genes are TRBV19 and TRBJ2-7; D ambiguous. With 0 bases removed from V and 1 base from J, the gap between germline ends came to 7 bases. The CDR3 has 14 amino acids. Germline assignment: CDR1 LNHDA and CDR2 SQIVND (reference sequence).

This CDR3 is CSVEASTDTQYF. DNA for the CDR3: TGCAGCGTTGAAGCGAGCACAGATACGCAGTATTTT. The chain combines TRBV29-1 with TRBJ2-3; D ambiguous. The CDR3 extends over 12 amino acids. Germline CDR1 is SQVTM and CDR2 is ANQGSEA. Trimming cost V 1 base and J 0 bases, with 2 bases left between them.

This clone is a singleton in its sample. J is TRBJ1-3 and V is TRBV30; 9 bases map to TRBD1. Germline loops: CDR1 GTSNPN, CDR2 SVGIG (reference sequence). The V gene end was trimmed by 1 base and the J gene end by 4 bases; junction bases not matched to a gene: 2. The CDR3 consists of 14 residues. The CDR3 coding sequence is TGTGCCTGGAGTGGACAGGGGGTCGGAAACACCATATATTTT. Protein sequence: CAWSGQGVGNTIYF.

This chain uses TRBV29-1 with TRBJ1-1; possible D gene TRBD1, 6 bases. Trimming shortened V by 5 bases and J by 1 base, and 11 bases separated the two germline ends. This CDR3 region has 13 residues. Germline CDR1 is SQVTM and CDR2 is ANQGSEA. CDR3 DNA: TGCAGCGTTTCCGGGACACAGAACACTGAAGCTTTCTTT. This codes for CSVSGTQNTEAFF.

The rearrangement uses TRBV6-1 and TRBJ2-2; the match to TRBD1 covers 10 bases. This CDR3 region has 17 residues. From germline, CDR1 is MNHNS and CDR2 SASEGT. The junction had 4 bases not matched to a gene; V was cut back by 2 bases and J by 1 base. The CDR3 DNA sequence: TGTGCCAGCAGTGAAAGGGGACAGGGGCTGAACACCGGGGAGCTGTTTTTT. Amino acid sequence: CASSERGQGLNTGELFF.

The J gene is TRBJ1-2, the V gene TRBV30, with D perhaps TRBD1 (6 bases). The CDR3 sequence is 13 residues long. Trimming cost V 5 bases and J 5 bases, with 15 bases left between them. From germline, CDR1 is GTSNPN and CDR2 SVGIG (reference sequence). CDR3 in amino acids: CAWDNRQAYGYTF. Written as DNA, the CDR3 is TGTGCCTGGGATAATAGACAGGCATATGGCTACACCTTC.